The 18 T cell receptor beta chains listed next were all sequenced from one sample in a study of Graves' ophthalmopathy and Graves' hyperthyroidism. Amplifying from RNA transcripts, the study obtained TCR beta CDR3 regions. The library came from an HTBI-primed first-round RT-PCR and a second-round multiplex PCR. TCRdb re-analysed the multiplex PCR reads in MiXCR, keeping a single row per CDR3 protein. The top ten hold around 10% of the sample, which has about 1.2 million distinct CDR3 sequences, around a third seen once. Sequencing input: peripheral blood or thyroid tissue (not recorded which). The receptors shown here come from an adult man with Graves' hyperthyroidism.

This clonotype was seen many times. This chain joins TRBV11-2 and TRBJ1-6; tentative D call: TRBD1 (6 bases). The V end was cut by 5 bases, the J end by 7 bases, with 15 bases between. The CDR3 is 15 residues long. Germline assignment: CDR1 SGHAT and CDR2 FQNNGV. The CDR3 nucleotides read TGTGCCAGCAGCGCCCAGGGGCTTACCAATTCACCCCTCCACTTT. This gives the protein CASSAQGLTNSPLHF.

V usage is TRBV10-1 and J usage is TRBJ1-2, with D uncertain. CDR1 WNHNN and CDR2 SYGVQD come from the germline V gene (reference sequence). V was cut by 0 bases and J by 10 bases, with 9 bases left in between. CDR3 length equals 12 residues. The CDR3 reads CASSESSTIYTF. CDR3 nucleotide sequence: TGCGCCAGCAGTGAGTCTAGTACCATCTACACCTTC.

Notes on this clonotype: Possible read error: a much larger clone is one base away. J is TRBJ2-5 and V is TRBV29-1, with a possible D match to TRBD1 (5 bases). Trimming cost V 4 bases and J 2 bases, with 11 bases left between them. The germline gives CDR1 SQVTM, CDR2 ANQGSEA. The CDR3 runs to 13 residues. CDR3 DNA: TGCAGCGTTGGACCCCAGGGACAAGAGACCCAGTACTTC. Its translation: CSVGPQGQETQYF.

This clonotype was found a few times. A much larger clone sits a single nucleotide away, making a read error possible. The V and J genes are TRBV7-8 and TRBJ1-6; 7 positions match TRBD1. Germline loops: CDR1 SGHVS, CDR2 FQNEAQ. The length of the CDR3 is 15 residues. CDR3: CASNLSRGSTSPLHF. CDR3 DNA: TGTGCCAGCAACTTATCCAGGGGGTCGACTTCACCCCTCCACTTT.

This clonotype has at least ten counts. The chain has TRBV9 and TRBJ1-3, with a weak D call TRBD1 (6 bases). The CDR3 extends over 17 amino acids. Trimming took 0 bases from V and 0 from J, leaving 13 bases between them. Germline-derived CDR1 and CDR2 are SGDLS and YYNGEE. CDR3: CASSVGLTGYSGNTIYF. As DNA, the CDR3 is TGTGCCAGCAGCGTAGGACTGACAGGCTACTCTGGAAACACCATATATTTT.

The rearrangement joins TRBV6-2 or TRBV6-3 to TRBJ1-4; TRBD1 aligns across 8 bases. This CDR3 region has 13 residues. Unmatched junction bases numbered 6, after V lost 7 bases and J lost 8 bases. Looked up from germline, CDR1 is MNHEY and CDR2 is SVGEGT. CDR3: CASKGQGTEKLFF. The CDR3 DNA follows: TGTGCCAGCAAAGGACAGGGAACGGAAAAACTGTTTTTT.

The chain recombines TRBV29-1 with TRBJ2-7; 7 bases match TRBD2. Germline V gene data show CDR1 as SQVTM and CDR2 as ANQGSEA. This CDR3 is 15 amino acids long. J gave up 2 bases and V 6 bases, and 13 bases lay outside the gene matches. The CDR3 DNA is TGCAGCGTGGAGGGTAAAAGCGGGACGCCCTACGAGCAGTACTTC. Its translation: CSVEGKSGTPYEQYF.

The chain is built from TRBV7-8 and TRBJ2-1, with a weak D call TRBD1 (6 bases). Trimming shortened V by 6 bases and J by 4 bases, and 16 bases separated the two germline ends. This CDR3 contains 15 residues. CDR1 is SGHVS and CDR2 is FQNEAQ in the germline V gene. In nucleotides, the CDR3 is TGTGCCAGCAGTTCGAGGACAGTCCCATACAATGAGCAGTTCTTC. Translation gives CASSSRTVPYNEQFF.

This clonotype was seen a handful of times. DNA for the CDR3: TGTGCCAGCAGCCAGGGACAGGTCTATGGCTACACCTTC. It translates to CASSQGQVYGYTF. The chain couples TRBV7-8 to TRBJ1-2, with TRBD1 matching 8 bases. The V gene's germline CDR1 is SGHVS and CDR2 FQNEAQ. The CDR3 runs to 13 residues. V trimming: 5 bases; J trimming: 4 bases; junction bases outside the gene matches: 3.

The sample holds many counts of this clonotype. This chain connects TRBV24-1 to TRBJ2-7; 7 nucleotides align to TRBD1. V trimming: 3 bases; J trimming: 7 bases; junction bases outside the gene matches: 11. Germline values: CDR1 KGHDR, CDR2 SFDVKD. CDR3 length: 15 amino acids. CDR3 in DNA: TGTGCCACCAGTGATCCCGGGACAGCTGACGGGGAGCAGTACTTC. Translation gives CATSDPGTADGEQYF.

This clonotype was picked up a small number of times. The chain links TRBV6-5 to TRBJ2-7; TRBD1 or TRBD2 may be the D gene (5 bases each). The CDR3 is 15 residues long. With 0 bases removed from V and 9 bases from J, the gap between germline ends came to 18 bases. In germline, CDR1 is MNHEY, CDR2 SVGAGI. CDR3 coding DNA: TGTGCCAGCAGTTACTCGGGGGATCCAGGGTTCGGGCAGTACTTC. This gives the protein CASSYSGDPGFGQYF.

In regard to this clonotype: A read error may be the cause here, since a much bigger clone is one base away. The chain has TRBV4-1 and TRBJ1-6; D call uncertain. CDR3 length: 15 residues. V lost 1 base and J 3 bases, leaving 7 bases between the germline ends. Germline V gene data show CDR1 as MGHRA and CDR2 as YSYEKL. This chain's CDR3 is CASSQVSSYNSPLHF. The CDR3 bases are TGCGCCAGCAGCCAAGTAAGTAGCTATAATTCACCCCTCCACTTT.

This clonotype was found many times. The rearrangement joins TRBV7-2 to TRBJ2-5, with 9 bases lining up with TRBD2. V shed 5 bases, J shed 3 bases, and the junction held 13 bases outside the gene matches. The CDR3 loop spans 17 amino acids. CDR1 is SGHTA, CDR2 FQGNSA, per germline. CDR3 bases: TGTGCCAGCAGCCCTTGGCCGGGCGGGGGGGCGGAAGAGACCCAGTACTTC. Translated: CASSPWPGGGAEETQYF.

The rearrangement links TRBV11-2 to TRBJ2-6; D is ambiguous. This CDR3 spans 15 amino acids. Trimming removed 2 bases at V and 2 bases at J, with 7 bases between. Germline values: CDR1 SGHAT, CDR2 FQNNGV. CDR3 coding DNA: TGTGCCAGCAGCTTACTCTCTCCTGGGGCCAACGTCCTGACTTTC. Translated: CASSLLSPGANVLTF.

The V and J genes are TRBV10-2 and TRBJ2-7, with D perhaps matching TRBD2 (7 bases). The DNA matches TRBJ2-1 better at its end, which makes the J call doubtful. There are 15 residues in the CDR3. CDR1 WSHSY and CDR2 SAAADI come from the germline V gene. CDR3: CASSTRGPTYNEQFF. CDR3 nucleotide sequence: TGCGCCAGCAGCACGCGGGGGCCTACATACAATGAGCAGTTCTTC.

V gene TRBV20-1 combines with J gene TRBJ1-1, with D unclear. Trimming pared 5 bases from V and 6 bases from J, leaving 10 bases between. The CDR3 totals 11 residues. Germline CDR1 is DFQATT and CDR2 is SNEGSKA (reference sequence). CDR3 region: CSALRASEAFF. In DNA, the CDR3 is TGCAGTGCTCTGAGGGCGTCTGAAGCTTTCTTT.

Concerning this clonotype: At one boundary the junction diverges from the germline segment, which might be a read error. The chain employs TRBV7-9 and TRBJ1-3; tentative D call: TRBD1 (5 bases). Germline V gene sequence: CDR1 SEHNR, CDR2 FQNEAQ (reference sequence). The CDR3 contains 15 residues. CDR3 amino acids: CASSLRGDAGNTVYF. CDR3 sequence (DNA): TGTGCCAGCAGCTTACGAGGGGACGCTGGAAACACCGTATATTTT.

A note on this clonotype: This may stem from a read error, because a much larger clone lies one nucleotide away. J is TRBJ2-5 and V is TRBV7-8, with TRBD2 matching 10 bases. The ends lost 7 bases at V and 5 bases at J; junction bases unmatched: 13. This CDR3 spans 16 amino acids. CDR1 is SGHVS and CDR2 is FQNEAQ in the germline V gene. The CDR3 DNA reads as TGTGCCAGCACTCAGGCTAGCGGGAGTTCGAGGGAGACCCAGTACTTC. It encodes CASTQASGSSRETQYF. The full variable domain, in which reference TRBV7-8 and TRBJ2-5 provide the parts outside the CDR3, is GAGVSQSPRYKVAKRGQDVALRCDPISGHVSLFWYQQALGQGPEFLTYFQNEAQLDKSGLPSDRFFAERPEGSVSTLKIQRTQQEDSAVYLCASTQASGSSRETQYFGPGTRLLVL.